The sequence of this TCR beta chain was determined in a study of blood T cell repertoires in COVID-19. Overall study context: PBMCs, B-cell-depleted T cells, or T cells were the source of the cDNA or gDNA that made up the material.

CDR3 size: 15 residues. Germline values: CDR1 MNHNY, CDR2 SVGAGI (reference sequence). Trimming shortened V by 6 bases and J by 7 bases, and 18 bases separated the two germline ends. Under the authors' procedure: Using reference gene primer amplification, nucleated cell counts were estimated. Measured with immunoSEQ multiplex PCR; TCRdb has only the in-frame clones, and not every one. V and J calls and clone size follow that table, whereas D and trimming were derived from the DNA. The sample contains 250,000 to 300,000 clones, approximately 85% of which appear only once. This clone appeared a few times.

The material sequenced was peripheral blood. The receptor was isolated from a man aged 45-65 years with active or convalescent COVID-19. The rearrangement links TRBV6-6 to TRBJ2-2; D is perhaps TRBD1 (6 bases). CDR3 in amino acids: CASRGPGHEVGELFF. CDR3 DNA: TGTGCCAGCAGGGGACCGGGACATGAGGTCGGGGAGCTGTTTTTT.